The present T cell receptor beta chain was sequenced within a study of cytomegalovirus exposure and HLA in healthy donors. Vbeta (60) and Jbeta (13) primers were used in the PCR. The data were produced by immunoSEQ multiplex PCR, yet TCRdb's version contains in-frame clones alone and is incomplete. The sample has about 220,000 clones, roughly 82% seen once. V lost 5 bases to trimming and J lost 4 bases; unmatched junction nucleotides: 7. CDR3 length equals 14 residues. Germline CDR1 is SGHVS and CDR2 is FQNEAQ. This clone was seen a few times. The chain joins TRBV7-8 to TRBJ1-1; 7 bases align to TRBD1. The clonotype comes from a woman in her thirties or forties in good health and CMV-seropositive. The sequenced sample was PBMCs. The CDR3 DNA reads as TGTGCCAGCAGCCCGACAGGGAGCGGCACTGAAGCTTTCTTT. This gives the protein CASSPTGSGTEAFF.